Listed below are T cell receptor beta chains from one sample, sequenced in a study of shared clonotypes between healthy human individuals. Repertoires were generated with immunoSEQ multiplex PCR, while TCRdb's copy carries only in-frame clones and drops some. The sample records about 1.1 million clones, roughly 74% being singletons. Sequencing was carried out using memory CD4+ T cells from PBMCs. All receptors come from a man younger than 35 in good health. Some clones in this sample may be carry-over from other donors' samples. CDR3s include the opening cysteine and the closing phenylalanine or tryptophan.

V,J,CDR3
TRBV9,TRBJ1-1,CASSVGGQGNTEAFF
TRBV29-1,TRBJ2-5,CSAAAGGGETQYF
TRBV28,TRBJ2-2,CASSVRPGLAGSNTGELFF
TRBV20-1,TRBJ2-3,CSFHPGDTQYF
TRBV4-3,TRBJ2-7,CASSQEGLAGSHEQYF
TRBV5-6,TRBJ2-3,CASSLVYSRTDTQYF
TRBV30,TRBJ1-1,CAGSPGRGNTEAFF
TRBV20-1,TRBJ2-7,CSASGGIEQYF
TRBV11-2,TRBJ1-1,CASSLGRVMNTEAFF
TRBV19,TRBJ1-4,CALPGRISGNEKLFF
TRBV2,TRBJ1-6,CASSNTGKNSPLHF
TRBV19,TRBJ2-1,CASMAGAGYNEQFF